The clone carrying this TCR beta chain was seen just once. Its antigen is not identified. The data stem from a study of cytomegalovirus exposure and HLA in healthy donors. Regarding the study as a whole: The study labeled 164 TCR beta chains cytomegalovirus-associated. TCR beta sequences numbering roughly 16,000 were associated with HLA alleles at 0.05 false discovery rate in a later analysis. Most CMV-associated TCR beta chains appeared HLA-restricted in a later analysis.

CDR1 is MDHEN, CDR2 SYDVKM, per germline. J was trimmed by 8 bases and V by 2 bases; bases with no gene match: 10. The CDR3 is 15 residues long. The PCR employed 60 Vbeta primers together with 13 Jbeta primers. The authors' processing: In a later analysis, 10 million to 11 million of 60 million to 80 million unique beta chains occurred in at least two donors. Produced via immunoSEQ multiplex PCR; TCRdb's table is partial and in-frame only. V, J and clone size are taken as reported in that table, and D and trimming were inferred from the DNA itself. The profile covers around 140,000 clones, with nearly 80% appearing a single time and about 1% taken by the ten largest.

This clonotype was sampled from a male donor in good health and CMV-seronegative. The rearrangement links TRBV28 to TRBJ1-2; 8 nucleotides match TRBD1. The sample consisted of PBMCs. The CDR3 loop reads CASSLRGAGGIGYTF. For the CDR3, the DNA is TGTGCCAGCAGTTTAAGGGGGGCAGGGGGCATAGGCTACACCTTC.